This entry features one TCR beta chain sequence. These data belong to a study of shared clonotypes between healthy human individuals. Sequenced by immunoSEQ multiplex PCR; TCRdb stores in-frame clones only, minus some. The sample includes about 800,000 clones, 96% seen only once; the top ten take roughly 0.23%. CD45RO-negative CD8 cells positively selected for CCR7 made up the naive population, which excluded terminally differentiated effector memory CD45RA+ cells. This TCR came from a young man in good health. Source material: naive CD8+ T cells sorted from blood.

Here the CDR3 DNA reads TGTGCCAGCAGGACAGGGCTGGGCGGCTACACCTTC. Its protein product is CASRTGLGGYTF. This chain links TRBV2 with TRBJ1-2, with TRBD1 identical over 7 bases. In germline, CDR1 is SNHLY, CDR2 FYNNEI. There are 12 residues in the CDR3. V shed 6 bases and J 8 bases; nucleotides not matched to a gene: 6.